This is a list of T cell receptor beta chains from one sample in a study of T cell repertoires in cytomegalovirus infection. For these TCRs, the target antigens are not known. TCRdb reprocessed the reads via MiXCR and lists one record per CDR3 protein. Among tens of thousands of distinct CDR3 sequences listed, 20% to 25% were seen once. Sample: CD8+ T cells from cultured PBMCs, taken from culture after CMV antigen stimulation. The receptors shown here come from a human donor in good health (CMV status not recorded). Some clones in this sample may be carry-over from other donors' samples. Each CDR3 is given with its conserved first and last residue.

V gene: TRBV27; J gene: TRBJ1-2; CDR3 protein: CASSLGTSYGYTF
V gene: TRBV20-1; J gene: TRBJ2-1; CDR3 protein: CSAHLAAALENEQFF
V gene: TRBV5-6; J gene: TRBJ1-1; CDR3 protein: CASSSTVRDRTMNTEAFF
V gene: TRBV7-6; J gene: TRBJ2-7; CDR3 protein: CASSPGQVGYEQYF
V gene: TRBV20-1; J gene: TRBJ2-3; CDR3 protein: CSAREARGTGLADTQYF
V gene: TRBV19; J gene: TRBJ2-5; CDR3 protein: CASSSPWQMSGTQYF
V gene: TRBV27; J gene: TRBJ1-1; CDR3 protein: CARRKGGTEAFF
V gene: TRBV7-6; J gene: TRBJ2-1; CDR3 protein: CASLLQGEYNEQFF
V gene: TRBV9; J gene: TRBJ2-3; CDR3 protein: CASSPLTDSTDTQYF
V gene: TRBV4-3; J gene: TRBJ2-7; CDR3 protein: CASSQDLPYEQYF
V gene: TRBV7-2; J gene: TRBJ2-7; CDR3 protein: CASSLTISYEQYF
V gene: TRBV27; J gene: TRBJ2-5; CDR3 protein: CASRSSGGLQETQYF
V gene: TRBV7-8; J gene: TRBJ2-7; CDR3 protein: CASSWTGSSYEQYF